These 2 T cell receptor beta chains originate from one sample sequenced in a study of blood T cell repertoires in COVID-19. Clones were sequenced by immunoSEQ multiplex PCR, and TCRdb holds only the in-frame ones, with some missing. This table has approximately 200,000 clones, roughly 80% appearing once. Sequences were obtained from peripheral blood. The receptors were gathered from a woman over 75 with acute or convalescent COVID-19.

This chain joins TRBV11-3 and TRBJ2-7, with TRBD1 matching over 10 bases. V gave up 6 bases and J gave up 6 bases; unmatched junction bases: 5. There are 13 residues in the CDR3. Germline CDR1 reads SGHNT; CDR2 reads YENEEA. For the CDR3, the DNA is TGTGCCAGCAGGGGGACAGGGGAGGTCGAGCAGTACTTC. Translated, it gives CASRGTGEVEQYF. The variable domain in full, with the rest retrieved from reference TRBV11-3 and TRBJ2-7, is EAGVVQSPRYKIIEKKQPVAFWCNPISGHNTLYWYLQNLGQGPELLIRYENEEAVDDSQLPKDRFSAERLKGVDSTLKIQPAELGDSAVYLCASRGTGEVEQYFGPGTRLTVT.

The J gene is TRBJ2-2, the V gene TRBV6-5, with 7 bases aligning to TRBD1. With V trimmed by 2 bases and J by 2 bases, 2 bases remained unmatched. The CDR3 sequence is 15 residues long. Per germline, CDR1 MNHEY and CDR2 SVGAGI. CDR3: CASSYRDSNTGELFF. CDR3 nucleotide sequence: TGTGCCAGCAGTTACAGGGACAGTAACACCGGGGAGCTGTTTTTT.